This note documents a single T cell receptor (beta chain) sequence. Its matching antigen is unknown. The data belong to a study of identical twins. General study results and limits: Twins shared out-of-frame alpha sequences with excess low generation probability.

Healthy Caucasians, and only they, were the donors. A universal primer site was incorporated via template switching, and the cDNA contained unique molecular identifiers. TCRdb processed the 5' RACE reads anew with MiXCR; each CDR3 protein has one entry. The data show around 490,000 distinct CDR3 sequences, more than 20% seen once. Trimming cost V 4 bases and J 1 base; bases outside gene matches: 11. The V gene's germline CDR1 is SGHRS and CDR2 YFSETQ. The CDR3 has 18 amino acids. The sample also formed part of further work on yellow fever vaccine responses in identical twins.

The receptor was derived from a woman between 18 and 29 years old in good health. Source material: CD4+ T cells sorted from blood. The chain combines TRBV5-1 with TRBJ2-3, with 11 positions matching TRBD2. Written as DNA, the CDR3 is TGCGCCAGCAGCGCACTAGCGGGGGCTACGACGCGCACAGATACGCAGTATTTT. Translation: CASSALAGATTRTDTQYF.